These T cell receptor beta chains were read from a single sample in a study of T cell responses to AZD1222 COVID-19 vaccine. Generated by immunoSEQ multiplex PCR, the TCRdb table keeps only in-frame clones and is missing some. The sample has roughly 170,000 clones, 88% seen once. Sequencing used peripheral blood, obtained on day 0 of AZD1222 vaccination. The receptors were sampled from an adult in good health. The CDR3 runs from the conserved cysteine through the conserved F or W. A D gene is named only where the DNA matches it firmly. The listing skips clone size in some rows; elsewhere it reads once, few, many or a size class.

J gene	clone size	V gene	D gene	CDR3 protein	CDR3 DNA
TRBJ2-7	.	TRBV13	TRBD2	CASSGLAGGQSYEQYF	TGTGCCAGCAGCGGTCTAGCGGGAGGGCAATCCTACGAGCAGTACTTC
TRBJ2-2	.	TRBV9	.	CASKVLGDGAGELFF	TGTGCCAGCAAGGTGTTGGGGGATGGGGCCGGGGAGCTGTTTTTT
TRBJ1-4	few	TRBV7-2	.	CASSLRLAPNEKLFF	TGTGCCAGCAGTCTTCGACTGGCCCCTAATGAAAAACTGTTTTTT
TRBJ1-2	.	TRBV7-9	TRBD1	CASSLGQVVYGYTF	TGTGCCAGCAGCCTCGGACAGGTCGTCTATGGCTACACCTTC
TRBJ2-7	.	TRBV3-1/TRBV3-2	.	CASSQDMRKEQYF	TGTGCCAGCAGCCAAGATATGAGGAAAGAGCAGTACTTC
TRBJ2-2	once	TRBV19	.	CASSIVDTGELFF	TGTGCCAGTAGTATCGTTGACACCGGGGAGCTGTTTTTT
TRBJ2-7	.	TRBV11-2	.	CASSLISYEQYF	TGTGCCAGCAGCTTAATTTCCTACGAGCAGTACTTC
TRBJ2-1	.	TRBV29-1	.	CSVLNSSYNEQFF	TGCAGCGTTTTAAATTCCTCCTACAATGAGCAGTTCTTC
TRBJ1-4	.	TRBV20-1	TRBD1	CSASGTGGAGGEKLFF	TGCAGTGCAAGTGGGACAGGGGGCGCGGGTGGCGAAAAACTGTTTTTT
TRBJ2-2	.	TRBV12-3/TRBV12-4	.	CASSSGRGGELFF	TGTGCCAGCAGCTCCGGCCGGGGTGGGGAGCTGTTTTTT
TRBJ2-7	.	TRBV5-1	TRBD2	CASRPLAGSYEQYF	TGCGCCAGCAGGCCTCTAGCGGGGTCCTACGAGCAGTACTTC
TRBJ1-2	.	TRBV3-1/TRBV3-2	TRBD1	CASSQNRGDGYTF	TGTGCCAGCAGCCAGAACAGGGGAGATGGCTACACCTTC
TRBJ1-2	.	TRBV6-5	.	CASTPGLRYGYTF	TGTGCCAGCACTCCGGGCCTCCGGTATGGCTACACCTTC
TRBJ2-3	.	TRBV12-1	.	CASSFSGQGGSDTQYF	TGTGCCAGCAGCTTTTCGGGACAGGGGGGATCAGATACGCAGTATTTT
TRBJ1-5	.	TRBV28	.	CASRTSRGQPQHF	TGTGCCAGCAGAACGTCGAGGGGACAGCCCCAGCATTTT
TRBJ1-5	.	TRBV9	.	CASSVAGMGNQPQHF	TGTGCCAGCAGCGTAGCAGGGATGGGCAATCAGCCCCAGCATTTT
TRBJ2-1	.	TRBV19	TRBD2	CASSMGTSGTYNEQFF	TGTGCCAGTAGTATGGGGACTAGCGGAACCTACAATGAGCAGTTCTTC
TRBJ2-3	.	TRBV5-1	TRBD2	CASSLVRGLTDTQYF	TGCGCCAGCAGCTTGGTTCGGGGACTAACAGATACGCAGTATTTT
TRBJ2-7	.	TRBV7-7	.	CASSPSHTGGNEQYF	TGTGCTAGCAGCCCCTCCCATACAGGTGGGAACGAGCAGTACTTC
TRBJ1-3	.	TRBV28	.	CASTSGGLPGNTIYF	TGTGCCAGCACCTCGGGCGGGCTCCCTGGAAACACCATATATTTT